This T cell receptor (beta chain) was identified in a study of cytomegalovirus exposure and HLA in healthy donors. At the level of the study: A later analysis reported the 120 validation repertoires used the same platform as the 550 to 800 first-cohort repertoires. Points from the study as a whole: While the bulk of TCR sequences proved rare, some public TCRs turned up in many donors. The listing of 150 or so TCR beta chains classed them as cytomegalovirus-associated.

V lost 1 base to trimming and J lost 2 bases, with 12 bases between them. Germline CDR1 is LGHNA and CDR2 is YNFKEQ. The CDR3 consists of 16 residues. Some clones are missing from TCRdb's copy, which holds only in-frame ones; the method was immunoSEQ multiplex PCR. Of 70,000 or so clones listed, about nine tenths were seen once; the top ten hold approximately 3.4%. Remarks on this clone: Its antigen is as yet unknown.

While the first cohort had fewer than 850 subjects, the donors belonged to the separate validation cohort of roughly 130 subjects. This rearrangement joins TRBV4-2 to TRBJ2-1, with a weak D call TRBD2 (6 bases). Sequenced material: PBMCs. The receptor was derived from a man aged 18 to 30 in good health and CMV-seronegative. CDR3 residues: CASSQAGEGTYNEQFF. In DNA form, the CDR3 reads TGTGCCAGCAGCCAAGCGGGAGAAGGGACCTACAATGAGCAGTTCTTC.